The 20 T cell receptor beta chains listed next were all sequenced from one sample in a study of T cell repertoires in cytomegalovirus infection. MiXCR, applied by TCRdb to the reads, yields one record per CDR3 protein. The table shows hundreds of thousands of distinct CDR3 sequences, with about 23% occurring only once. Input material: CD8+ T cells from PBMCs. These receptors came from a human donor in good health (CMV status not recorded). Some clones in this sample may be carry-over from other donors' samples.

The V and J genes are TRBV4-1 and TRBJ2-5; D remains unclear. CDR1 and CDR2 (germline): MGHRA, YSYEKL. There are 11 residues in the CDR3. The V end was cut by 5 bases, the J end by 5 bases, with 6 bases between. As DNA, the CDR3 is TGCGCCAGCAGCGGTCGGGAGACCCAGTACTTC. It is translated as CASSGRETQYF.

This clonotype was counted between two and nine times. The CDR3 sequence: CASSSSGGYYNEQFF. The CDR3 nucleotides are TGTGCCAGCTCATCTAGCGGGGGGTACTACAATGAGCAGTTCTTC. V and J are TRBV18 and TRBJ2-1, with TRBD2 matching 11 bases. This CDR3 is 15 amino acids long. J gave up 3 bases and V 5 bases, and 3 bases lay outside the gene matches. Germline CDR1 and CDR2: KGHSH and LQKENI.

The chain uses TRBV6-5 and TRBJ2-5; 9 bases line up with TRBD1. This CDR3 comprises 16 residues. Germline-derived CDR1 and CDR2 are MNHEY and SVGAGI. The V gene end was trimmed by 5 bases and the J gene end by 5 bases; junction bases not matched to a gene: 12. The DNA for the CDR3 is TGTGCCAGCAGTCGGACACCGACAGGGGGTTATGAGACCCAGTACTTC. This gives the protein CASSRTPTGGYETQYF.

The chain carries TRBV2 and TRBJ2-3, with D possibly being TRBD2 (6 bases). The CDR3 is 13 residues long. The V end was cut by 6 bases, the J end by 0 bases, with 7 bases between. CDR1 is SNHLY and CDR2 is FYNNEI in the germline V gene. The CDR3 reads CASRGTSTDTQYF. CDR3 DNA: TGTGCCAGCAGGGGGACTAGCACAGATACGCAGTATTTT.

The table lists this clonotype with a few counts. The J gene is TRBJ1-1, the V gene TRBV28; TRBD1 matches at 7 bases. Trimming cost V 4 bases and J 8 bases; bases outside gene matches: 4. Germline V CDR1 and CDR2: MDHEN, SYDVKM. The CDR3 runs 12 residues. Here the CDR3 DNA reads TGTGCCAGCAGTTCAACAGGGGTGGAAGCTTTCTTT. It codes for CASSSTGVEAFF. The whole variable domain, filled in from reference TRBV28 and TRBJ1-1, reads DVKVTQSSRYLVKRTGEKVFLECVQDMDHENMFWYRQDPGLGLRLIYFSYDVKMKEKGDIPEGYSVSREKKERFSLILESASTNQTSMYLCASSSTGVEAFFGQGTRLTVV.

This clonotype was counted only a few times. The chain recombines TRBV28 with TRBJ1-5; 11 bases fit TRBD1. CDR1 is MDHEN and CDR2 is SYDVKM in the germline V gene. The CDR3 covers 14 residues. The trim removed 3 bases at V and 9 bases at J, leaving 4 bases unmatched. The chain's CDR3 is CASSFGTGGLPQHF. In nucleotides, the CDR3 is TGTGCCAGCAGTTTCGGGACAGGGGGGTTGCCCCAGCATTTT.

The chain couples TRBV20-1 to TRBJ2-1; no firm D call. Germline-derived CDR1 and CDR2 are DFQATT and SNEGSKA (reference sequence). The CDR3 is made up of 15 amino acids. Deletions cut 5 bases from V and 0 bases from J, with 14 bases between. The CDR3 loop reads CSASPGLSSYNEQFF. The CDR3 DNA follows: TGCAGTGCTTCCCCGGGTCTTAGCTCCTACAATGAGCAGTTCTTC.

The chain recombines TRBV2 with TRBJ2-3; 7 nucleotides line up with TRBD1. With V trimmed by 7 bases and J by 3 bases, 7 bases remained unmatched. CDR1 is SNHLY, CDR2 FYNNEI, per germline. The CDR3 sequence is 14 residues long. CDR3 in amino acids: CASKPGQQTDTQYF. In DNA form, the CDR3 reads TGTGCCAGCAAACCGGGACAGCAAACAGATACGCAGTATTTT.

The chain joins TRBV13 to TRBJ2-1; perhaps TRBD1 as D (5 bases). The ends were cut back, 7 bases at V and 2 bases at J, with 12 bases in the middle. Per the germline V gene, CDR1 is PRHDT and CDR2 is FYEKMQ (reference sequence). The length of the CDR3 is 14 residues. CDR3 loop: CASMNRGTYNEQFF. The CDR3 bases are TGTGCCAGCATGAATAGGGGTACCTACAATGAGCAGTTCTTC.

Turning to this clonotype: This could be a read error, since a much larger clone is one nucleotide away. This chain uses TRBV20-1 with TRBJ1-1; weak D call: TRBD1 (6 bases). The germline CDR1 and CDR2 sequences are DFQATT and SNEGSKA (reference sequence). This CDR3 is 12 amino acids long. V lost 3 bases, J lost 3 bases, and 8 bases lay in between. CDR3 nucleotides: TGCAGTGCTAGCAGGGGAGACACTGAAGCTTTCTTT. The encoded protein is CSASRGDTEAFF.

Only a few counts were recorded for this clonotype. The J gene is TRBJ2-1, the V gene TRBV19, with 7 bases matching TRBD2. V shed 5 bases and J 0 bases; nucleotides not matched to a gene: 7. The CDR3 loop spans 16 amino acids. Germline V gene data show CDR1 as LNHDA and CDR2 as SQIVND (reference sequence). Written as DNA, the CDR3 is TGTGCCAGTAGTGAACTAGCGCAATTCTCCTACAATGAGCAGTTCTTC. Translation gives CASSELAQFSYNEQFF.

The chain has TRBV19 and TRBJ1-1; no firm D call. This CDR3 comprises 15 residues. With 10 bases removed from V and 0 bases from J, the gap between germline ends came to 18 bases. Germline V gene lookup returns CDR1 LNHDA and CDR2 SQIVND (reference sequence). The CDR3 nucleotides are TGTGCCACCGGAACTGGACCGACGGTGAACACTGAAGCTTTCTTT. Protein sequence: CATGTGPTVNTEAFF.

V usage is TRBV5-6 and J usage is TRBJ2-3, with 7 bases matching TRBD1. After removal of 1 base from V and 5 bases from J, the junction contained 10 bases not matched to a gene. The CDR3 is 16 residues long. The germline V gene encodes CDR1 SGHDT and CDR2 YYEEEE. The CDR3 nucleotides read TGTGCCAGCAGCTTGCCCCGGGACAGCAGGGAAGATACGCAGTATTTT. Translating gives CASSLPRDSREDTQYF.

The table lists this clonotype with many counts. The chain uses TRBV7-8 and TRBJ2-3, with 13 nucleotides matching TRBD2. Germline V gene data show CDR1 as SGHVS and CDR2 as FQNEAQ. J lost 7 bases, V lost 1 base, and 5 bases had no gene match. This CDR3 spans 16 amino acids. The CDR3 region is CASSLELAGGPNTQYF. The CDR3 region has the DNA TGTGCCAGCAGCTTAGAACTAGCGGGGGGGCCAAATACGCAGTATTTT.

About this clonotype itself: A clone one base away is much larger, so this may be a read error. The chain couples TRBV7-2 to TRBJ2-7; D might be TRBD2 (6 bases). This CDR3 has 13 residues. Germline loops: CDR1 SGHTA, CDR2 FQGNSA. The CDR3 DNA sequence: TGTGTCAGCAGCAAGGACTACCGATTCGAGCAGTACTTC. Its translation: CVSSKDYRFEQYF. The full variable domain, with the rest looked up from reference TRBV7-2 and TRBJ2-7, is GAGVSQSPSNKVTEKGKDVELRCDPISGHTALYWYRQSLGQGLEFLIYFQGNSAPDKSGLPSDRFSAERTGGSVSTLTIQRTQQEDSAVYLCVSSKDYRFEQYFGPGTRLTVT.

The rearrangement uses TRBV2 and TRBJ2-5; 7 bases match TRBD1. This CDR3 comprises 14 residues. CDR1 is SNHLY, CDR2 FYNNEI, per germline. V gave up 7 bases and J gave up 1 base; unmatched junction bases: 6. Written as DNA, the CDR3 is TGTGCCAGCAAGGGGGCAGACTTCCAAGAGACCCAGTACTTC. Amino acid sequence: CASKGADFQETQYF.

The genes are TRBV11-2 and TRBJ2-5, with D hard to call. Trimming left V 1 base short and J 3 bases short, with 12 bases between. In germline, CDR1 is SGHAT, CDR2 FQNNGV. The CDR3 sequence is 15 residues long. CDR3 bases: TGTGCCAGCAGCTTAGGATGGGCAGTTGAAGAGACCCAGTACTTC. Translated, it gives CASSLGWAVEETQYF.

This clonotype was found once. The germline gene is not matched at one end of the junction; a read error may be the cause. CDR3 coding DNA: TGTGCCAGCAGCTGGACAGGGGAACCCACCGGGGAGTTGTTTTTT. Protein product: CASSWTGEPTGELFF. The chain joins TRBV9 to TRBJ2-2; 9 bases fit TRBD1. The CDR3 sequence is 15 residues long. Germline V lookup: CDR1 SGDLS, CDR2 YYNGEE.

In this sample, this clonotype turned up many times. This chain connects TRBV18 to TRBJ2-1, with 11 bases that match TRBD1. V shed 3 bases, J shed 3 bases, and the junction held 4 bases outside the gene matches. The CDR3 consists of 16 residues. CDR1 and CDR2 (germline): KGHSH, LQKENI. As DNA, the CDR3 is TGTGCCAGCTCACCTTCCGGGACAGGGGGCTACAATGAGCAGTTCTTC. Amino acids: CASSPSGTGGYNEQFF.

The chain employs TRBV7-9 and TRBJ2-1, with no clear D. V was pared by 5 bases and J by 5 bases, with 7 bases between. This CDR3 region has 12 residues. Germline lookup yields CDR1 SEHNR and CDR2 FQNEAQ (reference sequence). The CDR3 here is CASSRTNNEQFF. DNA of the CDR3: TGTGCCAGCAGCCGTACCAACAATGAGCAGTTCTTC.